The 24 T cell receptor beta chains below come from one sample, sequenced in a study of blood T cell repertoires in COVID-19. Using immunoSEQ multiplex PCR, the repertoire was profiled, and TCRdb retains in-frame clones only, with some absent. Of about 190,000 clones in the sample, approximately 84% were seen once. Sequenced input: peripheral blood. The source is a woman in her 70s with active or convalescent COVID-19.

The chain couples TRBV5-1 to TRBJ2-7; D might be TRBD1 (7 bases). CDR3 size: 18 residues. Germline CDR1 reads SGHRS; CDR2 reads YFSETQ. The germline V and J ends were trimmed by 4 bases and 1 base, with 24 bases remaining between them. The CDR3 DNA sequence: TGCGCCAGCAGCCCGGGGCCAGGGGGGAGTTTGAGGTCCTACGAGCAGTACTTC. It yields the protein CASSPGPGGSLRSYEQYF.

J is TRBJ2-3 and V is TRBV11-2; D may be TRBD2 (6 bases). Germline V lookup: CDR1 SGHAT, CDR2 FQNNGV. With 5 bases removed from V and 5 bases from J, the gap between germline ends came to 23 bases. The CDR3 totals 17 residues. CDR3 DNA: TGTGCCAGCAGCAGTCATCTCCCCGGAGGGTTAGGAGATACGCAGTATTTT. Translating it yields CASSSHLPGGLGDTQYF.

This clone was observed a handful of times. The chain couples TRBV5-4 to TRBJ2-5; weak D call: TRBD2 (6 bases). V was trimmed by 0 bases and J by 5 bases, leaving 14 bases between them. The CDR3 runs to 15 residues. In germline, CDR1 is SGHNT, CDR2 YYREEE (reference sequence). CDR3: CASSLAGVVRETQYF. In nucleotides, the CDR3 is TGTGCCAGCAGCTTGGCGGGAGTGGTGCGGGAGACCCAGTACTTC.

V gene TRBV15 combines with J gene TRBJ1-5; the D gene is possibly TRBD1 (6 bases). The CDR3 contains 13 residues. Trimming shortened V by 4 bases and J by 4 bases, and 8 bases separated the two germline ends. Germline CDR1 reads LNHNV; CDR2 reads YYDKDF (reference sequence). The CDR3 protein is CATSTQGNQPQHF. In DNA, the CDR3 is TGTGCCACCAGCACGCAGGGGAATCAGCCCCAGCATTTT. Drawing the rest from reference TRBV15 and TRBJ1-5, the complete variable domain is DAMVIQNPRYQVTQFGKPVTLSCSQTLNHNVMYWYQQKSSQAPKLLFHYYDKDFNNEADTPDNFQSRRPNTSFCFLDIRSPGLGDTAMYLCATSTQGNQPQHFGDGTRLSIL.

V gene TRBV18 combines with J gene TRBJ2-2; TRBD1 might be the D (6 bases). CDR1 KGHSH and CDR2 LQKENI come from the germline V gene. The CDR3 length is 15 residues. Trimming removed 4 bases from V and 4 bases from J, with 13 bases in between. The CDR3 reads CASSRTTGPTGELFF. CDR3 nucleotide sequence: TGTGCCAGCTCACGTACCACAGGGCCCACCGGGGAGCTGTTTTTT.

J is TRBJ2-3 and V is TRBV9; the D gene is possibly TRBD1 (5 bases). The length of the CDR3 is 14 residues. CDR1 is SGDLS and CDR2 is YYNGEE in the germline V gene. Trimming shortened V by 3 bases and J by 1 base, and 9 bases separated the two germline ends. CDR3 protein: CASSGQQGTDTQYF. The CDR3 bases are TGTGCCAGCAGCGGACAACAGGGCACAGATACGCAGTATTTT.

This clone was recorded once. CDR3 nucleotide sequence: TGTGCCAGCAGTCTACGACATGGAGGGCCCTACGAGCAGTACTTC. It codes for CASSLRHGGPYEQYF. The chain joins TRBV27 to TRBJ2-7, with D possibly matching TRBD2 (6 bases). The CDR3 spans 15 residues. Trimming took off 5 bases at V and 2 bases at J, with 16 bases between the two ends. The germline V gene has CDR1 MNHEY and CDR2 SMNVEV (reference sequence).

The chain uses TRBV5-1 and TRBJ2-6, with TRBD1 matching 8 bases. V dropped 3 bases and J dropped 0; count of bases not matched to a gene: 5. Germline CDR1 and CDR2: SGHRS and YFSETQ. The CDR3 covers 17 residues. CDR3 protein: CASSWTGLGSGANVLTF. CDR3 nucleotides: TGCGCCAGCAGCTGGACAGGGTTAGGCTCTGGGGCCAACGTCCTGACTTTC.

The rearrangement joins TRBV7-3 to TRBJ2-1, with TRBD2 identical over 10 bases. This CDR3 has 14 residues. The V gene's germline CDR1 is SGHTA and CDR2 FQGTGA. Germline trimming cut 7 bases from V and 7 bases from J; bases unmatched to any gene: 7. CDR3 in amino acids: CASTSSGRGNEQFF. For the CDR3, the DNA is TGTGCCAGCACCTCCAGCGGGAGGGGGAATGAGCAGTTCTTC.

The V gene is TRBV6-5, the J gene TRBJ2-1, with 10 nucleotides matching TRBD1. Germline CDR1 and CDR2: MNHEY and SVGAGI. V trimming: 7 bases; J trimming: 6 bases; junction bases outside the gene matches: 6. The CDR3 totals 14 residues. The CDR3 reads CASTTGQGGNEQFF. The CDR3 region has the DNA TGTGCCAGCACTACCGGACAGGGGGGCAATGAGCAGTTCTTC.

CDR3 nucleotide sequence: TGTGCCAGCAGCTTGTATCTTAGCGGGAGGGTAGAGACCCAGTACTTC. Residues: CASSLYLSGRVETQYF. The V and J genes are TRBV5-4 and TRBJ2-5; the match to TRBD2 covers 11 bases. Germline CDR1 reads SGHNT; CDR2 reads YYREEE (reference sequence). V shed 1 base and J 4 bases; nucleotides not matched to a gene: 6. This CDR3 has 16 residues.

The chain employs TRBV6-5 and TRBJ2-3; TRBD1 matches at 8 bases. J was trimmed by 1 base and V by 8 bases; bases with no gene match: 5. This CDR3 contains 14 residues. CDR1 MNHEY and CDR2 SVGAGI come from the germline V gene. CDR3: CASEPRGRTDTQYF. The DNA of the CDR3 is TGTGCCAGCGAACCCAGGGGGCGCACAGATACGCAGTATTTT.

V and J are TRBV6-5 and TRBJ2-5; D is perhaps TRBD2 (6 bases). The CDR3 runs to 16 residues. Trimming shortened V by 0 bases and J by 2 bases, and 13 bases separated the two germline ends. Germline CDR1 reads MNHEY; CDR2 reads SVGAGI. The CDR3 coding sequence is TGTGCCAGCAGTTACTCGCAGGGAGGTTTGCAAGAGACCCAGTACTTC. Protein: CASSYSQGGLQETQYF.

Only one count was recorded for this clone. This chain connects TRBV28 to TRBJ2-3; no clear D. CDR1 and CDR2 from the germline V gene are MDHEN and SYDVKM. V was clipped by 4 bases and J by 2 bases, with 7 bases between them. This CDR3 contains 13 residues. The CDR3 sequence is CASSSPPTDTQYF. In DNA form, the CDR3 reads TGTGCCAGCAGTTCCCCTCCCACAGATACGCAGTATTTT.

J is TRBJ2-2 and V is TRBV2, with 10 bases aligning to TRBD1. The CDR3 extends over 17 amino acids. V shed 3 bases, J shed 7 bases, and the junction held 11 bases outside the gene matches. The germline V gene has CDR1 SNHLY and CDR2 FYNNEI. In DNA, the CDR3 is TGTGCCAGCAGTGAGGTTTCAGGGACAGGGGATAACGGGGAGCTGTTTTTT. Translation gives CASSEVSGTGDNGELFF.

This clone was seen a few times. The chain couples TRBV19 to TRBJ1-2; D not resolved. This CDR3 has 11 residues. V dropped 1 base and J dropped 7 bases, with 4 bases sitting between them. Germline V gene sequence: CDR1 LNHDA, CDR2 SQIVND (reference sequence). CDR3 residues: CASSIASGYTF. CDR3 nucleotides: TGTGCCAGTAGTATAGCCAGTGGCTACACCTTC.

Written as DNA, the CDR3 is TGTGCCACCCCCCCCACGCGCAAGCAGTACTTC. It is translated as CATPPTRKQYF. This chain uses TRBV15 with TRBJ2-7; D call uncertain. Germline V gives CDR1 LNHNV, CDR2 YYDKDF (reference sequence). There are 11 residues in the CDR3. V was clipped by 8 bases and J by 8 bases, with 13 bases between them.

The V call is TRBV21-1, the J call TRBJ1-1; the tabulated D call, TRBD1, remains unverified against the DNA. TRBV21-1 is flagged as a pseudogene. This CDR3 is 16 amino acids long. This CDR3 reads CASSKYSREDTDEAFF. In nucleotides, the CDR3 is TGTGCCAGCAGCAAATATTCTCGTGAGGACACCGACGAAGCTTTCTTT.

This clone was recorded only once. The chain carries TRBV25-1 and TRBJ1-1; 9 bases map to TRBD1. The CDR3 totals 14 residues. CDR1 MGHDK and CDR2 SYGVNS come from the germline V gene. With V trimmed by 3 bases and J by 10 bases, 9 bases remained unmatched. CDR3 protein: CASSDPGTGFGAFF. As DNA, the CDR3 is TGTGCCAGCAGTGACCCGGGGACAGGGTTTGGAGCTTTCTTT.

The CDR3 sequence: CASSEDRGSTDTQYF. DNA for the CDR3: TGTGCCAGCAGTGAGGACAGGGGGAGCACAGATACGCAGTATTTT. J is TRBJ2-3 and V is TRBV25-1; TRBD1 matches at 10 bases. The germline gives CDR1 MGHDK, CDR2 SYGVNS. The ends lost 3 bases at V and 0 bases at J; junction bases unmatched: 0. This CDR3 comprises 15 residues.

J is TRBJ1-4 and V is TRBV10-3; D perhaps matches TRBD1 (6 bases). The germline CDR1 and CDR2 sequences are ENHRY and SYGVKD. The CDR3 sequence is 15 residues long. The V and J ends lost 11 bases and 7 bases respectively, with 23 bases between them. CDR3 region: CAPRLSRGSSEKLFF. CDR3 nucleotides: TGTGCCCCCCGGCTCAGCAGGGGCTCTAGTGAAAAACTGTTTTTT.

This chain joins TRBV7-8 and TRBJ1-1, with unresolved D. This CDR3 has 12 residues. CDR1 is SGHVS and CDR2 is FQNEAQ in the germline V gene. V lost 1 base and J lost 8, with 8 bases in between. DNA for the CDR3: TGTGCCAGCAGCTTAGGAGTTACCGAAGCTTTCTTT. The encoded protein is CASSLGVTEAFF.

CDR3: CASSLAGGGETQYF. The CDR3 DNA reads as TGTGCCAGCAGCTTAGCTGGGGGCGGTGAGACCCAGTACTTC. V and J are TRBV7-2 and TRBJ2-5; the D gene is possibly TRBD1 (6 bases). The V end was cut by 0 bases, the J end by 5 bases, with 10 bases between. Germline assignment: CDR1 SGHTA and CDR2 FQGNSA. The CDR3 totals 14 residues.

The chain is built from TRBV6-6 and TRBJ2-2; D is undetermined. Germline V gene lookup returns CDR1 MNHNY and CDR2 SVGAGI (reference sequence). V lost 5 bases to trimming and J lost 5 bases, with 6 bases between them. This CDR3 contains 12 residues. This CDR3 is CASSTTTGELFF. DNA of the CDR3: TGTGCCAGCAGTACTACGACCGGGGAGCTGTTTTTT.